This T cell receptor (beta chain) was sequenced during a study of somatic mutations in cytotoxic T cells in rheumatoid arthritis. Concerning this clone: Its antigen is unknown.

Study-level points and caveats: The largest CD8+ clone made up over 20% of CD8+ cells in about an eighth of the 65 patients. Unidentified antigens were the targets of the expanded CD8+ clones.

Here immunoSEQ multiplex PCR was the method, and the copy in TCRdb shows in-frame clones only, minus some. There are under 15,000 clones in the sample; approximately 80% occur only once, and roughly an eighth lies in the top ten. The receptor's source is a man aged 50 to 59 in good health. Sequenced input: CD8+ T cells sorted from blood.

The CDR3 here is CASSSTGLPREKLFF. The CDR3 DNA sequence: TGTGCCAGCAGTTCGACAGGACTGCCGCGGGAAAAACTGTTTTTT. This chain joins TRBV6-1 and TRBJ1-4; weak D call: TRBD1 (6 bases). CDR1 is MNHNS, CDR2 SASEGT, per germline. With 5 bases removed from V and 8 bases from J, the gap between germline ends came to 18 bases. CDR3 size: 15 residues.